This T cell receptor beta chain was sequenced in a study of breast tumors, draining lymph nodes, adjacent tissues (dated by TCRdb to about 2016). With respect to the entire study: TCR beta repertoires were compared across tumor, adjacent nontumor tissue and axillary lymph nodes obtained from breast cancer patients. The study aimed to assess the relationships and possible T-cell exchange between tumor, surrounding tissue and draining lymph node repertoires in human breast cancer.

Many counts were recorded for this clonotype. It lacks a known antigen. No base quality information exists; no much larger clone differs at one position. What the authors observed across the whole study: Tumor and nontumor tissue repertoires were found to be significantly more similar in luminal-like than in basal-like breast cancer. The conclusion that tumor T cells originate in lymph nodes was presented as consistent with a hypothesis rather than as directly demonstrated. The data were considered consistent with the idea that most tumor T cells come from the lymph node and then expand in tumor tissue. T-cell repertoire diversity in tumors was found to be lower than in lymph nodes but higher than in nontumor tissue, and preferential V and J gene usage was observed.

The lymph node samples were taken from the axillary draining lymph nodes of breast cancer patients. The run used an Illumina HiSeq 2000. Multiplex PCR amplification was used to generate the TCR beta chain libraries. High-throughput sequencing was used to analyze the amplified TCR beta chain products. TCRdb ran its own pipeline on the public reads, namely fastp trimming at Q25 and MiXCR clone calling, and kept in-frame beta chains. A single entry per CDR3 protein holds the most common genes and DNA from its merged rows. Present in this sample are roughly 100,000 distinct CDR3 sequences, roughly 29% of which were seen just once. Less than 6% of the sample rests with the top ten. The CDR3 has 15 amino acids, counting the end cysteine and phenylalanine. The sequence is cut down to CDR3 DNA, 45 bases in frame from base 1. The germline V gene (reference sequence) supplies CDR1 MNHNY and CDR2 SVGAGI. V and J are trimmed by 6 bases and 4 bases, and the gene matches miss 11 bases of the junction.

Sequenced sample: axillary lymph node tissue. This receptor was taken from a female donor with breast cancer. Some clones in this sample may be carry-over from other donors' samples. The rearrangement combines TRBV6-6 with TRBJ1-2, with 7 central nucleotides matching TRBD1. Read as DNA, the sequence is TGTGCCAGCAGCAGCCGACAGGGTGTAACCTATGGCTACACCTTC. Its protein reads: CASSSRQGVTYGYTF.